In this sample, the clone carrying this T cell receptor beta chain turned up a few times. Its matching antigen is unknown. Trimming at V came to 5 bases and at J to 8 bases, leaving 22 bases not matched to a gene. The CDR3 consists of 18 residues. The V gene's germline CDR1 is PRHDT and CDR2 FYEKMQ (reference sequence). The sample originates from a study of Graves' ophthalmopathy and Graves' hyperthyroidism. The study's findings and limits: Most clonotypes expanded in thyroid above 0.001 frequency were present in blood too.

Using RNA transcripts, the TCR beta CDR3 regions were amplified. Amplification began with first-round RT-PCR using HTBI primers, then second-round multiplex PCR was performed. TCRdb reprocessed the multiplex PCR reads via MiXCR and lists one record per CDR3 protein. This table has hundreds of thousands of distinct CDR3 sequences, roughly 41% appearing once. The TCR sequence derives from an adult man with Graves' ophthalmopathy. Sequenced: peripheral blood. The V and J genes are TRBV13 and TRBJ1-2, with TRBD1 identical over 8 bases. In DNA form, the CDR3 reads TGTGCCAGCAGCACACTAGCCCGGACAGGGTCGACCCCCTGGGGCTACACCTTC. It yields the protein CASSTLARTGSTPWGYTF.